This TCR beta chain was found in a study of cytomegalovirus exposure and HLA in healthy donors (TCRdb year 2017). For context, the study as a whole: In an earlier analysis of 450 to 750 of the donors, roughly 300 Gb of sequence data and 95 million to 130 million unique TCR beta sequences from 180 million or so T cells were reported. Class I and class II HLA loci were covered by the typing at four-digit resolution. High-throughput TCR immunosequencing, statistical association of individual TCRs with disease status, and machine learning were combined to predict cytomegalovirus infection status. Across about 370 genotyped donors of the cohort, an average of approximately 220,000 unique TCR beta nucleotide sequences per donor were sequenced, and roughly 17% of those sequences were non-productive. Every repertoire in the discovery cohort had been generated on one and the same sequencing platform. In a later analysis, previously published TCR beta repertoires from some 640 donors were re-analyzed and high-resolution HLA genotyping was added so that TCR occurrence patterns could be studied. An earlier analysis of around 640 of the donors used high-throughput TCR beta sequencing to judge whether each TCR beta V gene segment behaved as functional or pseudogenic. Donor age, sex, ethnicity and CMV serostatus were collected together with the repertoire data. In addition to the first cohort of around 670 subjects, a separate validation cohort of 120 different subjects was used. About five DR-DQ haplotypes were treated as single units for association and clustering because of strong linkage in the cohort. An early release that covered more than 550 HLA-typed donors contained around 330 gigabases of sequencing data and tens of millions of unique TCR sequences. Of the approximately 400 genotyped donors, more than 75% were placed in the genetic ancestry cluster associated with self-reported Caucasian donors. The study aimed to test whether signatures of past pathogen exposure could be identified by cataloging public T cell receptors. The number of typed donors differed by locus: roughly 629-640 for A, B, C, DRB1 and DQB1; about 520 for DQA1; about 600 for DPA1; and roughly 470 for DPB1. Using immunosequencing, the study profiled T cell repertoires from roughly 650 subjects and related those repertoires to cytomegalovirus serostatus. A later genetic analysis used genome-wide SNP genotypes for about 65% of the roughly 700 donors, treating that subset as a discovery cohort. The later analysis used no new phenotypic data to find candidate immune exposures, relying instead on TCR beta sequences and their occurrence across donors.

The cohort comprised around 700 healthy bone marrow donors. All cohort members were sampled while nominally healthy, although unrecorded immune exposures were likely present. The donor tested CMV seropositive, placing the donor among the approximately 310 seropositive members of the cohort. Each donor provided a peripheral blood sample, and peripheral blood mononuclear cells were used for TCR beta sequencing. Genomic DNA was extracted from the blood cell samples with the Qiagen DNeasy Blood Extraction Kit. Trimming takes 6 bases from V and 8 bases from J, and the germline ends sit 13 bases apart. The CDR3 measures 13 amino acids from cysteine to phenylalanine. Only the CDR3 DNA stays, 39 bases, in frame from base 1. For CDR1 and CDR2, the germline V gene lists SGHDN and FVKESK. The research as a whole found: In an earlier analysis of 587 of the donors, most TCR beta V segments appeared in productive rearrangements about 90% or about 30% of the time, broadly matching IMGT annotations. The sequencing pipeline was judged likely to have produced a cluster of highly shared sequence variants as a technical artifact. According to a later analysis, TCR association rates differed among HLA loci, with DRB1 alleles showing the most associated TCRs and HLA-C alleles showing the fewest. A later analysis found that HLA-associated TCR beta chains were more clonally expanded and had lower generation probabilities than equally common non-associated chains. The study gave a list of around 170 TCR beta chains associated with cytomegalovirus. The only immune exposure information available for the cohort was CMV serostatus. A further reported finding was that TCR beta sequences accurately predicted the HLA-A and HLA-B alleles for most subjects in the first cohort. Cytomegalovirus status was reported to be diagnosed by the classifier with high specificity and sensitivity in both the original and validation cohorts. Presence/absence analyses assumed roughly uniform sequencing depth across donors, an assumption that may not hold. Because counts were too low, some 16 rarely observed V segments, including chromosome 9 orphons, were excluded from the earlier analysis of about 500 of the donors. An association between a missense DCLRE1C variant and V-gene and J-gene trimming of TCR beta chains was found in a later genetic analysis and replicated in an independent cohort. While some public TCRs were present in many individuals, most TCR sequences turned up only very rarely across donors. Three of the identified cytomegalovirus-associated TCR beta chains were confirmed in vitro to be specific for cytomegalovirus antigens. The 87-base-pair reads could not distinguish some IMGT-functional V segments, including TRBV6-2 and TRBV6-3, so those segments were excluded. Linkage disequilibrium might explain the correlated functional status among segregating V segments, but an unknown experimental factor could not be excluded. It was suggested by the authors that the approach could potentially be generalized to other disease states and immunological phenotypes. Because HLA typing was unavailable for some donors at each locus, only the typed subset was used in association tests. A later analysis found that most CMV-associated TCR beta chains appeared HLA-restricted, with HLA associations seemingly driven largely by CMV exposure. When HLA alleles, especially DR and DQ, strongly co-occurred, attributing TCR associations to individual alleles was difficult. According to a later genetic analysis, donors in an Asian-associated ancestry cluster had fewer N-insertions in productive TCRs than the approximately 670-donor mean. Several of the top co-occurrence clusters appeared to be linked to parvovirus B19, influenza, CMV and Epstein-Barr virus, according to a later analysis. Only TCR beta chains were sequenced in this cohort, and the absence of alpha or paired-chain data limited detectable features. A later analysis associated about 17,000 TCR beta sequences with specific HLA alleles at a false discovery rate of 0.05.

As to this clone: Its cognate antigen has yet to be identified. No much larger clone exists at a distance of one base, and base qualities are not known.

The library was obtained by the immunoSEQ multiplex PCR assay. For the multiplex PCR, a mixture combining 60 forward primers for TCR Vbeta segments and 13 reverse primers for TCR Jbeta segments was used. The CDR3 region of rearranged TCR beta genes was amplified from genomic DNA with a multiplex PCR assay. On the Illumina HiSeq System, the amplified TCR beta libraries were sequenced as 87-base-pair reads. Regarding the original processing steps: In a later analysis, roughly 80 million unique TCR beta chains were counted across the 500 to 850 repertoires, and roughly 11 million of these chains were shared by at least two donors. Raw reads were error-corrected and collapsed into unique sequences with a nearest-neighbor algorithm that merged closely related sequences to remove PCR and sequencing errors. To assign V, D and J gene segments, CDR3 sequences were aligned to IMGT reference sequences. For a sequence to be retained, at least a six-nucleotide match to both a V gene segment and a J gene segment was required. Rearrangements were called productive when the CDR3 lacked stop codons and stayed in frame with V and J; all others were non-productive. Following IMGT convention, CDR3 was defined as the stretch from the second conserved V-encoded cysteine to the conserved J-encoded phenylalanine. Sequences without an unambiguous match to a single V gene segment were excluded from the earlier analysis of a few hundred of the donors. An earlier analysis of 500 to 700 of the donors classified V segments as functional when productive rearrangements were above 56.7% and as segregating when the standard deviation between donors was above 5%. A statistical classification framework was developed to diagnose cytomegalovirus status using the catalog of TCR beta chain sequences. A later analysis assigned V and J genes by comparing TCR nucleotide sequences with IMGT/GENE-DB human TR gene sequences. A later analysis assigned CDR3 sequences and most-parsimonious VDJ recombination scenarios with the TCRdist pipeline. A later analysis defined each TCR beta chain by its CDR3 amino acid sequence plus V-gene family, and excluded reads lacking a unique V-gene family. A later analysis removed 550 to 700 highly shared, low-generation-probability nucleotide sequences to deal with suspected cross-contamination and a sequencing artifact. In a later analysis, a clonal expansion index for each public chain was calculated from normalized within-repertoire ranks of inferred template counts. A later analysis computed generation probabilities with a VDJ recombination model fitted to out-of-frame rearrangements, and checked the results against IGoR. In a later analysis, TCR-TCR, TCR-HLA and TCR-CMV co-occurrence was scored with hypergeometric tests, and a repertoire-size bias correction was applied to TCR pairs. False discovery rates were estimated in a later analysis by permuting HLA or CMV assignments 20 times. In a later analysis, co-occurring TCRs were grouped using DBSCAN, and TCRdist sequence similarity was added for clustering within HLA-allele-positive subsets. Repertoires with fewer than 30,000 or more than 120,000 public chains were left out of co-occurrence clustering, as were a handful of repertoires with anomalous nucleotide sharing. TCRdb re-hosts the immuneACCESS table, in-frame sequences only. Its copies lack some clones; in the studies checked, an unresolved V gene accounts for under half of them, and the cause for the rest is not known. That table gives V, J and clone size, and the DNA gave D and trimming. A total of some 140,000 clones appear in this sample, roughly 80% of them only once. Approximately 8% of the sample lies in the top ten.

The receptor was isolated from a man aged 30-40 years in good health and CMV-seropositive. The specimen was PBMCs. This receptor chain uses TRBV14 and TRBJ2-2; D gene: possibly TRBD1, on 6 matching bases. The CDR3 amino acid sequence is: CASRGPGEGELFF. Here is the DNA: TGTGCCAGCAGGGGCCCAGGGGAAGGGGAGCTGTTTTTT. Supplemented by the reference TRBV14 and TRBJ2-2 proteins around the CDR3, the complete variable domain is EAGVTQFPSHSVIEKGQTVTLRCDPISGHDNLYWYRRVMGKEIKFLLHFVKESKQDESGMPNNRFLAERTGGTYSTLKVQPAELEDSGVYFCASRGPGEGELFFGEGSRLTVL.